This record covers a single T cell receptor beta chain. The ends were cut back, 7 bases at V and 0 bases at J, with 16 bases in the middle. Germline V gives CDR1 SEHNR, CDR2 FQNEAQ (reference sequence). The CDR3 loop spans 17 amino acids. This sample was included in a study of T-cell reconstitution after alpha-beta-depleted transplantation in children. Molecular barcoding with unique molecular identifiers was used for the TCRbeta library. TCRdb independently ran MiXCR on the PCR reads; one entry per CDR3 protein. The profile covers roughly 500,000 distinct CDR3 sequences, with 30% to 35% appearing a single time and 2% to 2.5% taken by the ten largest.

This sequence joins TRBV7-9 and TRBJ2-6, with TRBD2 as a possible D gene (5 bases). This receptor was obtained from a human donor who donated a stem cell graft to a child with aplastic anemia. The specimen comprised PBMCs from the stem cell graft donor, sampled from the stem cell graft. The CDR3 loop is CASTIIRGVSGANVLTF. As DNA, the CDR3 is TGTGCCAGCACCATTATACGGGGAGTCTCTGGGGCCAACGTCCTGACTTTC. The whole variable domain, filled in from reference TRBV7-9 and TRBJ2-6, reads DTGVSQNPRHKITKRGQNVTFRCDPISEHNRLYWYRQTLGQGPEFLTYFQNEAQLEKSRLLSDRFSAERPKGSFSTLEIQRTEQGDSAMYLCASTIIRGVSGANVLTFGAGSRLTVL.